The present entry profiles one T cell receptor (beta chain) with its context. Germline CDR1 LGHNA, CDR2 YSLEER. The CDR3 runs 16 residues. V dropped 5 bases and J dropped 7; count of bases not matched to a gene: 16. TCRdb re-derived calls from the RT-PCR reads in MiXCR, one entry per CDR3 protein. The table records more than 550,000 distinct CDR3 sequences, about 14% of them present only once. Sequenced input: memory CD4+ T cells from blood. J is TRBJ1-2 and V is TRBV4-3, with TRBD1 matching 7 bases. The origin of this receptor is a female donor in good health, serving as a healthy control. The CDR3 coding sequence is TGCGCCAGCAGCGCAAAACTGGAAGGGGGCGCGGGTGGCTACACCTTC. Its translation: CASSAKLEGGAGGYTF.